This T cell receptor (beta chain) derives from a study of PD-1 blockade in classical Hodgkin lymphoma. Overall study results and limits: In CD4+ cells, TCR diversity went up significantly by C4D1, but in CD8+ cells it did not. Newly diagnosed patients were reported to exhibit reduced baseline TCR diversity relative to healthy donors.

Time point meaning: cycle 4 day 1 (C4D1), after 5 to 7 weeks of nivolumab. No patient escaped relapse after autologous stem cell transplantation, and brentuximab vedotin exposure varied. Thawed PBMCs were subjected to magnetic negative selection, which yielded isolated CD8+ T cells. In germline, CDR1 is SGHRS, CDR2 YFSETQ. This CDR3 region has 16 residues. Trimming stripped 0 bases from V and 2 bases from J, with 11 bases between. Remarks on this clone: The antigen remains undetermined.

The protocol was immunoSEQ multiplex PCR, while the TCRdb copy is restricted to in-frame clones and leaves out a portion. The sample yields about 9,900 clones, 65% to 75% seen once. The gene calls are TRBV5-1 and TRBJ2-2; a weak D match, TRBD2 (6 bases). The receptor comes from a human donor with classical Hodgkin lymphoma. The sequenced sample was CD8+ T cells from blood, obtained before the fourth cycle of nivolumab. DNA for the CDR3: TGCGCCAGCAGCTTGGGAACTAGCTTAAACACCGGGGAGCTGTTTTTT. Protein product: CASSLGTSLNTGELFF.